This T cell receptor (beta chain) originates from a study of shared clonotypes between healthy human individuals. Broader study findings: The generation probabilities recorded for non-shared clonotypes fell below those of clonotypes shared by all four donors.

Adult donors, all healthy and HIV-negative, had no recent acute infections or vaccinations. Each donor was a Caucasian adult residing in Nashville, Tennessee. The CDR3 covers 12 residues. In germline, CDR1 is MNHNY, CDR2 SVGAGI (reference sequence). Trimming pared 4 bases from V and 3 bases from J, leaving 4 bases between. TCRdb keeps only in-frame clones here, not all; method: immunoSEQ multiplex PCR. This table holds approximately 530,000 clones, around 96% found once. Of note for this clone: Its antigen is not identified.

Specimen: naive CD4+ T cells sorted from blood. Subset indicated: CD45RA+ positively selected. The V and J genes are TRBV6-6 and TRBJ1-3; no firm D call. This receptor was obtained from a woman under 40 in good health. CDR3: CASSSNGNTIYF. The CDR3 DNA sequence: TGTGCCAGCAGTTCAAATGGAAACACCATATATTTT.